These 27 T cell receptor beta chains originate from one sample sequenced in a study of T cells in Graves' hyperthyroidism and ophthalmopathy. Amplification yielded TCR beta CDR3 regions, with RNA transcripts as the source. During a first-round RT-PCR of the TCR CDR3, the HTBI primer set was used. In TCRdb, the multiplex PCR reads were re-called with MiXCR into one record per CDR3 protein. The sample records 450,000 to 700,000 distinct CDR3 sequences, just over 45% being singletons. The sequencing input was peripheral blood or thyroid tissue (not recorded which). The receptor set was obtained from a woman between 18 and 30 years old with Graves' hyperthyroidism.

This chain connects TRBV19 to TRBJ2-7; 9 nucleotides agree with TRBD1. J gave up 0 bases and V 5 bases, and 8 bases lay outside the gene matches. This CDR3 is 16 amino acids long. Germline assignment: CDR1 LNHDA and CDR2 SQIVND (reference sequence). The DNA of the CDR3 is TGTGCCAGTAGTGCATACAGGGGGCTCGCCTCCTACGAGCAGTACTTC. Amino acid sequence: CASSAYRGLASYEQYF. Supplemented by reference TRBV19 and TRBJ2-7, the full variable domain reads DGGITQSPKYLFRKEGQNVTLSCEQNLNHDAMYWYRQDPGQGLRLIYYSQIVNDFQKGDIAEGYSVSREKKESFPLTVTSAQKNPTAFYLCASSAYRGLASYEQYFGPGTRLTVT.

This clonotype was detected many times. This chain joins TRBV5-1 and TRBJ1-2; TRBD1 matches 9 bases. With V trimmed by 3 bases and J by 4 bases, 4 bases remained unmatched. The CDR3 loop spans 14 amino acids. Looked up from germline, CDR1 is SGHRS and CDR2 is YFSETQ. CDR3 DNA: TGCGCCAGCAGCTGGGACAGGGTTATCTATGGCTACACCTTC. Its protein product is CASSWDRVIYGYTF.

This clonotype was counted between two and nine times. The chain employs TRBV15 and TRBJ2-1; TRBD2 aligns across 9 bases. Unmatched junction bases numbered 11, after V lost 0 bases and J lost 8 bases. The CDR3 contains 17 residues. Germline V gene lookup returns CDR1 LNHNV and CDR2 YYDKDF (reference sequence). Here the CDR3 reads CATSRDSGREGPDEQFF. CDR3 nucleotide sequence: TGTGCCACCAGCAGAGATTCGGGGCGGGAGGGCCCGGATGAGCAGTTCTTC.

V and J are TRBV20-1 and TRBJ1-6; 7 bases line up with TRBD1. CDR1 is DFQATT, CDR2 SNEGSKA, per germline (reference sequence). The ends lost 3 bases at V and 10 bases at J; junction bases unmatched: 9. The CDR3 has 14 amino acids. The CDR3 sequence is CSASYRAGGSPLHF. The CDR3 coding sequence is TGCAGTGCTAGTTACAGGGCAGGGGGATCACCCCTCCACTTT.

Many counts were recorded for this clonotype. The rearrangement uses TRBV7-9 and TRBJ1-3; D is undetermined. The length of the CDR3 is 14 residues. V was pared by 8 bases and J by 0 bases, with 11 bases between. CDR1 is SEHNR and CDR2 is FQNEAQ in the germline V gene (reference sequence). The CDR3 sequence is CASSISRSGNTIYF. The DNA for the CDR3 is TGTGCCAGCTCAATAAGCCGCTCTGGAAACACCATATATTTT.

V usage is TRBV7-9 and J usage is TRBJ1-2; TRBD1 is a possible D gene (6 bases). CDR1 is SEHNR and CDR2 is FQNEAQ in the germline V gene (reference sequence). The CDR3 has 13 amino acids. V lost 5 bases and J 8 bases, leaving 15 bases between the germline ends. CDR3 in amino acids: CASSQQQGGGYTF. As DNA, the CDR3 is TGTGCCAGCAGCCAACAACAGGGCGGCGGCTACACCTTC.

This clonotype was counted at least ten times. This rearrangement joins TRBV15 to TRBJ1-1; the D gene is possibly TRBD1 (5 bases). Germline V gene lookup returns CDR1 LNHNV and CDR2 YYDKDF (reference sequence). The V end lost 0 bases, the J end lost 11 bases, and 16 bases lay between the germline ends. The CDR3 covers 14 residues. In DNA form, the CDR3 reads TGTGCCACCAGCAGAGATAAGGGGAGAGGTGAGGCTTTCTTT. As protein: CATSRDKGRGEAFF.

The genes are TRBV14 and TRBJ2-7; D is undetermined. The germline V and J ends were trimmed by 6 bases and 6 bases, with 21 bases remaining between them. CDR1 is SGHDN, CDR2 FVKESK, per germline. This CDR3 has 15 residues. The CDR3 DNA follows: TGTGCCAGCAGTCACACAGCGTTTCGGGCTCTCGAGCAGTACTTC. Protein sequence: CASSHTAFRALEQYF.

The chain carries TRBV29-1 and TRBJ1-2; weak D call: TRBD1 (5 bases). The CDR3 covers 13 residues. Trimming pared 3 bases from V and 4 bases from J, leaving 12 bases between. Per germline, CDR1 SQVTM and CDR2 ANQGSEA. In DNA form, the CDR3 reads TGCAGCGTTGAGGGGACGGCCCTCTATGGCTACACCTTC. Its protein is CSVEGTALYGYTF.

The rearrangement links TRBV7-8 to TRBJ2-7, with 9 bases aligning to TRBD1. The germline V gene encodes CDR1 SGHVS and CDR2 FQNEAQ. The CDR3 is made up of 19 amino acids. The ends lost 1 base at V and 3 bases at J; junction bases unmatched: 16. The CDR3 spells CASSLGQGETGEVGYEQYF. CDR3 in DNA: TGTGCCAGCAGCTTAGGACAGGGGGAAACCGGGGAGGTGGGCTACGAGCAGTACTTC.

This clonotype showed up just a few times. Given a much more abundant clone one base away, this may be a read error. This chain joins TRBV24-1 and TRBJ2-2, with D maybe TRBD2 (6 bases). Trimming took off 3 bases at V and 6 bases at J, with 16 bases between the two ends. Germline CDR1 is KGHDR and CDR2 is SFDVKD. The CDR3 is 16 residues long. The CDR3 DNA sequence: TGTGCCACCAGTGATCAATCGGGACTGTTGTCCGGGGAGCTGTTTTTT. Its translation: CATSDQSGLLSGELFF.

The chain carries TRBV7-9 and TRBJ2-2; 7 bases fit TRBD2. Per germline, CDR1 SEHNR and CDR2 FQNEAQ (reference sequence). The CDR3 runs 14 residues. V trimming: 5 bases; J trimming: 7 bases; junction bases outside the gene matches: 7. The CDR3 here is CASSRTRTSGELFF. CDR3 nucleotide sequence: TGTGCCAGCAGCCGGACCCGGACTAGCGGGGAGCTGTTTTTT.

This chain connects TRBV2 to TRBJ1-6; perhaps TRBD1 as D (6 bases). Trimming shortened V by 8 bases and J by 13 bases, and 21 bases separated the two germline ends. The CDR3 has 14 amino acids. Germline-derived CDR1 and CDR2 are SNHLY and FYNNEI. The CDR3 reads CASRPGHGDQPLHF. CDR3 DNA sequence: TGTGCCAGCCGCCCGGGACACGGGGATCAGCCCCTCCACTTT.

The J gene is TRBJ2-7, the V gene TRBV29-1; 14 bases match TRBD2. Germline V gene sequence: CDR1 SQVTM, CDR2 ANQGSEA. Unmatched junction bases numbered 6, after V lost 8 bases and J lost 6 bases. The CDR3 totals 13 residues. The CDR3 here is CSQRLAGGAEQYF. CDR3 in DNA: TGCAGCCAAAGACTAGCGGGAGGGGCCGAGCAGTACTTC.

This chain uses TRBV24-1 with TRBJ2-2; 10 positions agree with TRBD2. This CDR3 is built from 16 residues. Per the germline V gene, CDR1 is KGHDR and CDR2 is SFDVKD. The trim removed 3 bases at V and 5 bases at J, leaving 5 bases unmatched. In DNA, the CDR3 is TGTGCCACCAGTGATGTAGCGGGAGGATATACCGGGGAGCTGTTTTTT. This codes for CATSDVAGGYTGELFF.

The chain is built from TRBV4-3 and TRBJ2-7; tentative D call: TRBD1 (5 bases). Germline CDR1 LGHNA, CDR2 YSLEER. V was clipped by 4 bases and J by 7 bases, with 17 bases between them. This CDR3 has 14 residues. CDR3 loop: CASSPLSSSGEQYF. In DNA form, the CDR3 reads TGCGCCAGCAGCCCGTTGTCGTCTTCAGGGGAGCAGTACTTC.

This clonotype was seen many times. The rearrangement links TRBV7-2 to TRBJ1-2, with TRBD1 matching over 9 bases. The CDR3 consists of 14 residues. Germline V gives CDR1 SGHTA, CDR2 FQGNSA. Trimming cost V 0 bases and J 8 bases; bases outside gene matches: 4. For the CDR3, the DNA is TGTGCCAGCAGCTTAGCGCGACAGGGGGGCGGCTACACCTTC. Residues: CASSLARQGGGYTF.

This clonotype was seen ten or more times. The V gene is TRBV29-1, the J gene TRBJ1-2; D may be TRBD1 (6 bases). Per the germline V gene, CDR1 is SQVTM and CDR2 is ANQGSEA. The CDR3 spans 13 residues. Trimming stripped 7 bases from V and 2 bases from J, with 14 bases between. CDR3 region: CSAREQGNYGYTF. CDR3 nucleotide sequence: TGCAGCGCTCGCGAACAGGGAAACTATGGCTACACCTTC.

The rearrangement uses TRBV10-3 and TRBJ1-6; D is unresolved. Germline CDR1 reads ENHRY; CDR2 reads SYGVKD. Trimming took off 6 bases at V and 8 bases at J, with 11 bases between the two ends. CDR3 length: 13 residues. This CDR3 reads CAIRGQTDSPLHF. The CDR3 region has the DNA TGTGCCATCAGAGGTCAGACGGATTCACCCCTCCACTTT.

Only a few counts were recorded for this clonotype. The chain combines TRBV4-3 with TRBJ2-3; tentatively, D is TRBD2 (5 bases). The CDR3 runs to 16 residues. V was clipped by 0 bases and J by 3 bases, with 13 bases between them. CDR1 and CDR2 from the germline V gene are LGHNA and YSLEER. The CDR3 spells CASSQDREGETDTQYF. The CDR3 bases are TGCGCCAGCAGCCAAGATAGAGAGGGAGAGACAGATACGCAGTATTTT.

This clonotype was counted at least ten times. The V and J genes are TRBV24-1 and TRBJ2-5; D is possibly TRBD2 (6 bases). Germline V gives CDR1 KGHDR, CDR2 SFDVKD. V was shortened by 3 bases and J by 5 bases, with 15 bases between the two germline ends. This CDR3 has 15 amino acids. As DNA, the CDR3 is TGTGCCACCAGTGATCCCGGGAGAGGCCGGGAGACCCAGTACTTC. Translated, it gives CATSDPGRGRETQYF.

The chain uses TRBV7-9 and TRBJ1-1, with D uncertain. Trimming stripped 7 bases from V and 7 bases from J, with 19 bases between. The CDR3 consists of 14 residues. The germline V gene has CDR1 SEHNR and CDR2 FQNEAQ (reference sequence). The CDR3: CASTVRAGLGEAFF. Written as DNA, the CDR3 is TGTGCCAGCACCGTCCGGGCAGGCTTGGGTGAAGCTTTCTTT.

J is TRBJ1-3 and V is TRBV25-1; D possibly corresponds to TRBD1 (5 bases). The germline CDR1 and CDR2 sequences are MGHDK and SYGVNS. The CDR3 length is 14 residues. V was pared by 4 bases and J by 3 bases, with 10 bases between. Here the CDR3 DNA reads TGTGCCAGCAGTGTAACAGGTGATGGAAACACCATATATTTT. Its protein is CASSVTGDGNTIYF.

The chain employs TRBV24-1 and TRBJ1-1; no clear D. The CDR3 consists of 15 residues. Germline V gives CDR1 KGHDR, CDR2 SFDVKD. The V and J ends lost 4 bases and 5 bases respectively, with 16 bases between them. The CDR3 spells CATSDYVVRETEAFF. DNA for the CDR3: TGTGCCACCAGTGACTACGTTGTCAGAGAGACTGAAGCTTTCTTT.

In the case of this clonotype: A much larger clone lies one base from this, so it may be a read error. The J gene is TRBJ1-4, the V gene TRBV20-1; no reliable D call. Trimming took 5 bases from V and 2 from J, leaving 15 bases between them. Germline CDR1 is DFQATT and CDR2 is SNEGSKA (reference sequence). This CDR3 spans 15 amino acids. CDR3 DNA sequence: TGCAGTGCTCCCGAGGGAGGGTTCACTAATGAAAAACTGTTTTTT. It encodes CSAPEGGFTNEKLFF.

This clonotype was detected ten times or more. The chain combines TRBV7-3 with TRBJ2-2; 7 bases are a match to TRBD1. Unmatched junction bases numbered 7, after V lost 5 bases and J lost 1 base. The CDR3 runs to 16 residues. Germline V CDR1 and CDR2: SGHTA, FQGTGA. The CDR3 here is CASSIGQALNTGELFF. In DNA form, the CDR3 reads TGTGCCAGCAGCATCGGACAGGCGCTGAACACCGGGGAGCTGTTTTTT.

This chain links TRBV19 with TRBJ2-1, with D tentatively TRBD1 (7 bases). Trimming stripped 7 bases from V and 10 bases from J, with 17 bases between. This CDR3 comprises 13 residues. Germline-derived CDR1 and CDR2 are LNHDA and SQIVND (reference sequence). CDR3 amino acids: CASTNGGGREQFF. CDR3 nucleotides: TGTGCCAGTACCAACGGAGGGGGCAGGGAGCAGTTCTTC.